The next 9 T cell receptor beta chains were all read from a single sample in a study of blood T cells in healthy people across ages. Together with a sample-barcoded 5' primer, a J-beta primer mix was included in a second PCR lasting about 7 to 12 cycles. TCRdb processed the 5' RACE reads anew with MiXCR; each CDR3 protein has one entry. This sample has about 800,000 distinct CDR3 sequences, with about 62% found just once. Input material: blood. The receptors originated from a young man in good health.

This chain connects TRBV12-3 or TRBV12-4 to TRBJ2-5, with D perhaps TRBD2 (6 bases). The J call is doubtful: the DNA matches TRBJ2-7 better. There are 15 residues in the CDR3. The CDR3, as DNA: TGTGCCAGCAGTTTAGCCTATTCCGGGACTTCCGAGCAGTACTTC. Protein: CASSLAYSGTSEQYF.

The genes are TRBV7-9 and TRBJ2-7; a weak D match, TRBD1 (5 bases). This CDR3 is 13 amino acids long. CDR1 is SEHNR, CDR2 FQNEAQ, per germline (reference sequence). Deletions cut 1 base from V and 5 bases from J, with 9 bases between. The CDR3 DNA follows: TGTGCCAGCAGCTTAGATGACAGAAACGAGCAGTACTTC. Residues: CASSLDDRNEQYF.

The genes are TRBV3-1 and TRBJ1-6; 7 positions match TRBD1. Trimming cost V 4 bases and J 7 bases; bases outside gene matches: 4. Looked up from germline, CDR1 is LGHDT and CDR2 is YNNKEL (reference sequence). The CDR3 loop spans 14 amino acids. The DNA of the CDR3 is TGTGCCAGCAGCCGCGTGGACAGGAATTCACCCCTCCACTTT. Amino acids: CASSRVDRNSPLHF.

This clonotype was detected only a few times. This chain links TRBV29-1 with TRBJ2-4; the D gene is possibly TRBD1 (6 bases). The V end was cut by 3 bases, the J end by 11 bases, with 23 bases between. This CDR3 spans 15 amino acids. Germline V gives CDR1 SQVTM, CDR2 ANQGSEA. CDR3 protein: CSVEPVDSPPDVQYF. CDR3 DNA: TGCAGCGTTGAGCCCGTGGACAGCCCCCCTGACGTTCAGTACTTC.

In its sample, this clonotype was seen once. The chain recombines TRBV20-1 with TRBJ1-2; D is possibly TRBD1 (5 bases). The V end was cut by 2 bases, the J end by 1 base, with 11 bases between. The CDR3 runs 14 residues. Germline-derived CDR1 and CDR2 are DFQATT and SNEGSKA (reference sequence). The CDR3 nucleotides read TGCAGTGCTAGAAGGGACGGATATAACTATGGCTACACCTTC. Its translation is CSARRDGYNYGYTF.

The chain recombines TRBV27 with TRBJ2-5; 11 nucleotides match TRBD2. V shed 6 bases, J shed 0 bases, and the junction held 3 bases outside the gene matches. Germline V CDR1 and CDR2: MNHEY, SMNVEV (reference sequence). This CDR3 contains 15 residues. The DNA of the CDR3 is TGTGCCAGCAGCCCGGGACTAGCGGACCAAGAGACCCAGTACTTC. It codes for CASSPGLADQETQYF.

The chain is built from TRBV29-1 and TRBJ2-1; D gene ambiguous. In germline, CDR1 is SQVTM, CDR2 ANQGSEA. The CDR3 sequence is 13 residues long. V gave up 7 bases and J gave up 9 bases, with 19 bases separating them. The CDR3 sequence is CSARKPSRAEQFF. DNA for the CDR3: TGCAGCGCCAGAAAGCCTTCCAGAGCTGAGCAGTTCTTC.

This clonotype turned up a few times. V gene TRBV5-1 combines with J gene TRBJ2-5; weak D call: TRBD1 (6 bases). Trimming shortened V by 0 bases and J by 1 base, and 13 bases separated the two germline ends. Germline-derived CDR1 and CDR2 are SGHRS and YFSETQ. The CDR3 contains 16 residues. This CDR3 reads CASSLAVGAGQETQYF. The CDR3 bases are TGCGCCAGCAGCTTGGCCGTGGGGGCCGGCCAAGAGACCCAGTACTTC.

This clonotype was observed a handful of times. V is TRBV7-2 and J is TRBJ2-6; D is possibly TRBD1 or TRBD2 (5 bases each). The germline gives CDR1 SGHTA, CDR2 FQGNSA. The CDR3 contains 21 residues. V lost 0 bases and J 2 bases, leaving 23 bases between the germline ends. This chain's CDR3 is CASSLAGPLEYAQTGANVLTF. CDR3 bases: TGTGCCAGCAGCTTAGCGGGACCACTTGAATATGCACAGACTGGGGCCAACGTCCTGACTTTC.